One sample yielded the 7 T cell receptor beta chains listed below, sequenced in a study of beta chain features in type 1 diabetes. For these receptors, no antigen is known. Expressed TCRB transcripts were sequenced, since all the RNA that had been isolated was reverse transcribed. TCRdb's copy holds only in-frame clones and misses some; the assay was immunoSEQ multiplex PCR. The sample records roughly 290,000 clones, approximately 15% being singletons. Overall study results and limits: Shortening that was moderate but significant affected the TCRB CDR3s of Type 1 diabetes patients in all four CD4+ subsets.

Sample: naive CD4+ T cells from blood. These receptors all come from a man aged 18 to 35 with type 1 diabetes.

This clone showed up just a few times. The rearrangement links TRBV9 to TRBJ2-1, with 7 bases identical to TRBD2. V lost 0 bases and J lost 3; bases outside the gene matches: 3. This CDR3 comprises 15 residues. Germline V gives CDR1 SGDLS, CDR2 YYNGEE. CDR3 in amino acids: CASSVDWGGYNEQFF. As DNA, the CDR3 is TGTGCCAGCAGCGTAGATTGGGGGGGCTACAATGAGCAGTTCTTC.

The chain employs TRBV29-1 and TRBJ2-5, with D possibly matching TRBD2 (6 bases). Per the germline V gene, CDR1 is SQVTM and CDR2 is ANQGSEA. CDR3 length: 14 amino acids. V was cut by 7 bases and J by 5 bases, with 20 bases left in between. CDR3 loop: CSARDSYARETQYF. CDR3 DNA sequence: TGCAGCGCACGGGACTCCTACGCACGGGAGACCCAGTACTTC. The full variable domain, rest sourced from reference TRBV29-1 and TRBJ2-5, is SAVISQKPSRDICQRGTSLTIQCQVDSQVTMMFWYRQQPGQSLTLIATANQGSEATYESGFVIDKFPISRPNLTFSTLTVSNMSPEDSSIYLCSARDSYARETQYFGPGTRLLVL.

This clone was detected a few times. The V gene is TRBV5-1, the J gene TRBJ2-7, with 11 bases fitting TRBD1. Germline CDR1 reads SGHRS; CDR2 reads YFSETQ. The V and J ends lost 4 bases and 2 bases, in that order; junction bases with no gene match: 5. This CDR3 has 15 amino acids. The CDR3 here is CASSIGQGAAYEQYF. DNA for the CDR3: TGCGCCAGCAGCATCGGACAGGGGGCCGCCTACGAGCAGTACTTC.

Only a few counts were recorded for this clone. The genes are TRBV30 and TRBJ2-3; tentative D call: TRBD2 (6 bases). CDR1 GTSNPN and CDR2 SVGIG come from the germline V gene (reference sequence). CDR3 length: 12 residues. V lost 8 bases and J 3 bases, leaving 12 bases between the germline ends. CDR3 in amino acids: CARTGRTDTQYF. CDR3 nucleotide sequence: TGTGCCCGGACGGGGAGGACAGATACGCAGTATTTT.

This clone came up a few times. The gene calls are TRBV28 and TRBJ1-2; TRBD1 matches at 8 bases. Trimming cost V 6 bases and J 2 bases; bases outside gene matches: 8. The CDR3 has 15 amino acids. Looked up from germline, CDR1 is MDHEN and CDR2 is SYDVKM. In nucleotides, the CDR3 is TGTGCCAGCAGCCGTCGGACAGGGACCAACTATGGCTACACCTTC. As protein: CASSRRTGTNYGYTF.

This clone was counted between two and nine times. The rearrangement links TRBV29-1 to TRBJ1-6; 7 bases fit TRBD1. This CDR3 contains 12 residues. Germline V lookup: CDR1 SQVTM, CDR2 ANQGSEA. V lost 4 bases to trimming and J lost 6 bases; unmatched junction nucleotides: 0. CDR3 loop: CSVGDSNSPLHF. The CDR3 nucleotides read TGCAGCGTTGGGGACAGTAATTCACCCCTCCACTTT.

The chain has TRBV28 and TRBJ1-5; 10 bases line up with TRBD1. Looked up from germline, CDR1 is MDHEN and CDR2 is SYDVKM. Trimming took 5 bases from V and 5 from J; bases not matched to a gene: 3. The CDR3 spans 14 residues. The CDR3 sequence: CASSGQGVHQPQHF. CDR3 bases: TGTGCCAGCAGTGGACAGGGGGTACATCAGCCCCAGCATTTT.